This T cell receptor (beta chain) was found in a study of CXCR4 blockade with PD-1 therapy in pancreatic cancer. General study results and limits: Without paired alpha-beta data, shared specificity of dominant clones is unconfirmed. Tumors were clonally expanded, mean 0.14 versus 0.05 in healthy blood. Clone frequency correlated with its number of distinct nucleotide rearrangements.

This clone was observed a few times. Its antigen is undetermined. These archived tumors were resected from patients never given neoadjuvant therapy beforehand. The germline gives CDR1 LNHDA, CDR2 SQIVND (reference sequence). The length of the CDR3 is 15 residues. V was trimmed by 0 bases and J by 2 bases, leaving 11 bases between them. Libraries were prepared by immunoSEQ multiplex PCR; TCRdb keeps only in-frame clonotypes and omits some of them. The sample consists of 1,500 to 2,000 clones, approximately 39% of them appearing once. This chain joins TRBV19 and TRBJ2-7; perhaps TRBD2 as D (6 bases). Sequenced: tumor tissue. The receptor was derived from a human donor with pancreatic ductal adenocarcinoma. The CDR3 region is CASSIDPGGTYEQYF. CDR3 in DNA: TGTGCCAGTAGTATAGATCCAGGCGGGACCTACGAGCAGTACTTC.